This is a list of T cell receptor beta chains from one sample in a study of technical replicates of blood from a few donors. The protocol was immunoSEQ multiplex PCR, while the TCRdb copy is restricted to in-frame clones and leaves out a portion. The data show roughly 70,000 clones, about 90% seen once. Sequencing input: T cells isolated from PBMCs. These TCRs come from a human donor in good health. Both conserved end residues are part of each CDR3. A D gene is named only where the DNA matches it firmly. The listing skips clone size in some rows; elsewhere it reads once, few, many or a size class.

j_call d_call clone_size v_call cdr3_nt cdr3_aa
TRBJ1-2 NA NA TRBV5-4 TGTGCCAGCAGCTTGGGCGTGGGCAGGCCTTACTATGGCTACACCTTC CASSLGVGRPYYGYTF
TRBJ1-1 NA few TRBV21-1 TGTGCCAGTAGCTGCAGAAGCACTGAAGCTTTCTTT CASSCRSTEAFF
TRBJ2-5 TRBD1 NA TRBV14 TGTGCCAGCAGCCGGGGACAGTCCCAAGAGACCCAGTACTTC CASSRGQSQETQYF
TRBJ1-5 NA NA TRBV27 TGTGCCAGCAGTTTAAGGGGCTACAATCAGCCCCAGCATTTT CASSLRGYNQPQHF
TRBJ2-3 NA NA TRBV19 TGTGCCAGTAGTTCGCTCGGGGAAAATACGCAGTATTTT CASSSLGENTQYF
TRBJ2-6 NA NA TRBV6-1 TGTGCCAGTTCGATCCGGGGTGGGGCCAACGTCCTGACTTTC CASSIRGGANVLTF
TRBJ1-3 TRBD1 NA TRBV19 TGTGCCAGTAGTAGCGGACAGGCCTTCTCTGGAAACACCATATATTTT CASSSGQAFSGNTIYF
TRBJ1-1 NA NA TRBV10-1 TGCGCCAGCAGCGCAGGGTTTGGAACTGAAGCTTTCTTT CASSAGFGTEAFF
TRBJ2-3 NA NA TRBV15 TGTGCCACCAGCCCACCTCTTAAAGACATATTTGGTGGCACAGATACGCAGTATTTT CATSPPLKDIFGGTDTQYF
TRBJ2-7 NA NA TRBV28 TGTTCTCACCGGGAGAAGTCCTACGAGCAGTACTTC CSHREKSYEQYF
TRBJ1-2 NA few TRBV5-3 TGTGCCAGAAGCTTGAAGGGGAAGGGGTGGATCAACTATGGCTACACCTTC CARSLKGKGWINYGYTF
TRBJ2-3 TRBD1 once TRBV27 TGTGCCAGCGCCCGGGACAGGGGAGTCACAGATACGCAGTATTTT CASARDRGVTDTQYF
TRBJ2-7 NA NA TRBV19 TGTGCCAGTAGTATGGGACTTCCTTACGAGCAGTACTTC CASSMGLPYEQYF
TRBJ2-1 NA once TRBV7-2 TGTGCCAGCAGCTTACTGGACATGAGCTATGAGCAGTTCTTC CASSLLDMSYEQFF
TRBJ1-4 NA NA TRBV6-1 TGTGCCAGCAGGGGGGGATTAAATGAAAAACTGTTTTTT CASRGGLNEKLFF
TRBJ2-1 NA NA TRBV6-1 TGTGCCAGCAGTGAAGTCCTAAATGAGCAGTTCTTC CASSEVLNEQFF
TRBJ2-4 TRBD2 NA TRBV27 TGTGCCAGCGCGACTTCGACTGAGGGAGGGGATGAATGGGCCAAAAACATTCAGTACTTC CASATSTEGGDEWAKNIQYF
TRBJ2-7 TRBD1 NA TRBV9 TGTGCCAGCAGCGACCCGCACCGAGGACAGGGCTACGAGCAGTACTTC CASSDPHRGQGYEQYF
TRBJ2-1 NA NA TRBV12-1 TGTGCCAGCAGCCTCCTGAGAGTTCACAATGAGCAGTTCTTC CASSLLRVHNEQFF
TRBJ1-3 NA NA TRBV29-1 TGCAGCGTTGCTGGACACTCCTCTGGAAACACCATATATTTT CSVAGHSSGNTIYF
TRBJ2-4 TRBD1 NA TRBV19 TGTGCCAGTAGTATCGGGACAGGGCTAGCCAAAAACATTCAGTACTTC CASSIGTGLAKNIQYF
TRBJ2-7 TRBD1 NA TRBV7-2 TGTGCCAGCAGCGCAGACGTGAGACAGGGCTACGAGCAGTACTTC CASSADVRQGYEQYF
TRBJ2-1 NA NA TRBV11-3 TGTGCCAGCAGCTTAGATGGCGGCCCCTTCTTTGCGGATGAGCAGTTCTTC CASSLDGGPFFADEQFF
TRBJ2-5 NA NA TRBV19 TGTGCCAGTAGTATTATAGAGACCCAGTACTTC CASSIIETQYF
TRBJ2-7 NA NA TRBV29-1 TGCAGCGTACAAGATGGAGGGCGCGAGCAGTACTTC CSVQDGGREQYF
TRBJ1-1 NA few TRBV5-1 TGCGCCAGCAGCTTGGAACATAGGGGGAACACTGAAGCTTTCTTT CASSLEHRGNTEAFF
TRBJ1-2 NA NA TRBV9 TGTGCCAGCAGCGTACAGAAGGGTTTCGCAGGGAACTATGGCTACACCTTC CASSVQKGFAGNYGYTF
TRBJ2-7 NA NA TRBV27 TGTGCCAGCAGTCTGTTAGCCGGGAGCGTTTCCTACGAGCAGTACTTC CASSLLAGSVSYEQYF
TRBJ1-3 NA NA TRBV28 TGTGCCAGCAGTTTCGGGGGTTCTGGAAACACCATATATTTT CASSFGGSGNTIYF
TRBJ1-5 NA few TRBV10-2 TGCGCCAGCAGTGAGTCGGGGGGGAATCAGCCCCAGCATTTT CASSESGGNQPQHF
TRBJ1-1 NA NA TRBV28 TGTGCCAGCAGTTTGCGCGGCACTGAAGCTTTCTTT CASSLRGTEAFF
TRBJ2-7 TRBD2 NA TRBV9 TGTGCCAGCAGCGTAGTAGCGGGAGAAATTTCCTACGAGCAGTACTTC CASSVVAGEISYEQYF
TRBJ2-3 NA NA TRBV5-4 TGTGCCAGCAGCTTGAACGGCGGCCGCACAGATACGCAGTATTTT CASSLNGGRTDTQYF
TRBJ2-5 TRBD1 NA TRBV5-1 TGCGCCAGCAGCTTATGGACAGGACAAGAGACCCAGTACTTC CASSLWTGQETQYF
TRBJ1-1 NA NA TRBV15 TGTGCCACCAGCAGATCATATCGGACTGAAGCTTTCTTT CATSRSYRTEAFF
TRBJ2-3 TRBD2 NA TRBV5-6 TGTGCCAGCAGCTTGCGGGGTCTAGCGGGAGGGTATGGAGATACGCAGTATTTT CASSLRGLAGGYGDTQYF
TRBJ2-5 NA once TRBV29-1 TGCAGCGTGGCTCGGCGGCTTGCGGAAGAGACCCAGTACTTC CSVARRLAEETQYF
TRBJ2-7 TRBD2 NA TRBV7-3 TGTGCCAGCAGCTCGGGACTAGCGGGAGGGTCCTACGAGCAGTACTTC CASSSGLAGGSYEQYF
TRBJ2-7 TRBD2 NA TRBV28 TGTGCCAGCAGATCTAGCGGGGGGAGCTCCTACGAGCAGTACTTC CASRSSGGSSYEQYF
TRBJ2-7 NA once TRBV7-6 TGTGCCAGCAGCGCTGACAGGTACGAGCAGTACTTC CASSADRYEQYF
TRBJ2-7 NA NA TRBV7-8 TGTGCCAGCACCACGGGTAGCTCCTACGAGCAGTACTTC CASTTGSSYEQYF
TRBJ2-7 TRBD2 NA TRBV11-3 TGTGCCAGCAGCCAAGGATCGGGAGGGAGACTTACACCCTACGAGCAGTACTTC CASSQGSGGRLTPYEQYF
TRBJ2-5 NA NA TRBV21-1 TGTGCCAGCACCCGCCCCTTCCGTGGGAGGGGGAAAGAGACCCAGTACTTC CASTRPFRGRGKETQYF
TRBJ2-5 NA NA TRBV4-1 TGCGCCAGCAGCCCGAAGACAGGTACAGAGACCCAGTACTTC CASSPKTGTETQYF
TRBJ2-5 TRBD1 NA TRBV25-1 TGTGCCACCCGGGCAGGGGGAGAGACCCAGTACTTC CATRAGGETQYF
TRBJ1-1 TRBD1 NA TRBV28 TGTGCCAGCAGTTCCTGGACAGGACGGACTGAAGCTTTCTTT CASSSWTGRTEAFF
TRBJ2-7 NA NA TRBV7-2 TGTGCCAGCAGCTTATATACAGGGTTTTCCTACGAGCAGTACTTC CASSLYTGFSYEQYF
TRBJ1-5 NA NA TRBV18 TGTGCCAGCTCACCCAGAGGTTTAGGTCAGCCCCAGCATTTT CASSPRGLGQPQHF
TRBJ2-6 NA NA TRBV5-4 TGTGCCAGCAGCTTGGGGAGGGCATCTGGGGCCAACGTCCTGACTTTC CASSLGRASGANVLTF
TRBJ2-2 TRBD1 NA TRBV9 TGTGCCAGCAGCGTCAACCGGGACAGGGGTGACACCGGGGAGCTGTTTTTT CASSVNRDRGDTGELFF